The entry below gives a single T cell receptor (beta chain) sequence along with its context. Its antigen is as yet unknown. Trimming took off 7 bases at V and 3 bases at J, with 16 bases between the two ends. This CDR3 contains 14 residues. Germline assignment: CDR1 MDHEN and CDR2 SYDVKM. Oncomine TCR Beta short-read sequencing was applied to DNA from cultured CD4+ T cells. Each CDR3 protein is one row after TCRdb ran MiXCR on the PCR reads. The sample yields more than 15,000 distinct CDR3 sequences, approximately 53% seen once. This sample stems from a study of vaccination and CD4 T cells after COVID-19. Study at large: The study collected post-vaccine samples a median around 66 days after dose two, with a range of 14 to 241. General observations from the study: Within convalescent individuals, 304 out of 307 vaccine-specific clones proved to be spike mono-reactive. A relatively small number of convalescent patients were studied, and no early post-infection timepoints were included.

Treatment described: 10-day PBMC culture with coronavirus spike peptide pools or control peptides (ViraFEST assay). Half-medium replacement with fresh IL-2 medium took place on days 3 and 7. This TCR came from a human donor with COVID-19. The chain recombines TRBV28 with TRBJ2-7; D perhaps matches TRBD2 (6 bases). The sequences come from cultured CD4+ T cells from blood, collected after SARS-CoV-2 vaccination. The DNA for the CDR3 is TGTGCCAGCAACAAGGGGCGGGGAGGCTACGAGCAGTACTTC. Encoded protein: CASNKGRGGYEQYF.